This T cell receptor (beta chain) is drawn from a study of CDR3 diversity in severe acne. A few counts support this clonotype. An end of the junction does not agree with germline; a read error may underlie this. TCRdb reprocessed the PCR reads via MiXCR and lists one record per CDR3 protein. The sample holds roughly 100,000 distinct CDR3 sequences; around 56% are singletons and the top ten take approximately 13%. The CDR3 consists of 15 residues. CDR1 and CDR2 from the germline V gene are MDHEN and SYDVKM. This TCR was sampled from a male donor with acne. The rearrangement uses TRBV28 and TRBJ2-7, with TRBD1 matching over 8 bases. Sequencing was carried out using blood. This CDR3 is CASNGVGTGLYGQYF. The CDR3 DNA reads TGTGCCAGCAACGGGGTAGGGACAGGACTTTACGGGCAGTACTTC.